These 23 T cell receptor beta chains were sequenced from one sample in a study of T cell responses to AZD1222 COVID-19 vaccine. Here immunoSEQ multiplex PCR was the method, and the copy in TCRdb shows in-frame clones only, minus some. The table lists about 120,000 clones, roughly nine tenths of them singletons, with 2.4% in the top ten. The sample in question was peripheral blood, obtained on day 0 of AZD1222 vaccination. The receptors were sampled from an adult in good health.

The gene calls are TRBV11-3 and TRBJ1-6; D ambiguous. CDR1 SGHNT and CDR2 YENEEA come from the germline V gene. The CDR3 length is 14 residues. V was shortened by 6 bases and J by 8 bases, with 14 bases between the two germline ends. CDR3 DNA: TGTGCCAGCAGTTACGGACGCTCGGATTCACCCCTCCACTTT. Residues: CASSYGRSDSPLHF.

The V call is TRBV15, the J call TRBJ1-5; D remains ambiguous. Germline lookup yields CDR1 LNHNV and CDR2 YYDKDF (reference sequence). The V and J ends lost 3 bases and 5 bases respectively, with 5 bases between them. This CDR3 comprises 12 residues. The CDR3 sequence: CATSRDHQPQHF. DNA for the CDR3: TGTGCCACCAGCAGGGATCATCAGCCCCAGCATTTT.

J is TRBJ2-3 and V is TRBV28; maybe TRBD2 (5 bases). V gave up 4 bases and J gave up 10 bases, with 12 bases separating them. Germline CDR1 reads MDHEN; CDR2 reads SYDVKM. The CDR3 is 12 residues long. The CDR3 region has the DNA TGTGCCAGCAGTTCGGGGAGACTTTCGCAGTATTTT. Translated, it gives CASSSGRLSQYF. The full variable domain, rest sourced from reference TRBV28 and TRBJ2-3, is DVKVTQSSRYLVKRTGEKVFLECVQDMDHENMFWYRQDPGLGLRLIYFSYDVKMKEKGDIPEGYSVSREKKERFSLILESASTNQTSMYLCASSSGRLSQYFGPGTRLTVL.

The chain combines TRBV29-1 with TRBJ2-7, with a tentative D call TRBD1 (5 bases). Trimming took off 5 bases at V and 2 bases at J, with 7 bases between the two ends. Germline V gene sequence: CDR1 SQVTM, CDR2 ANQGSEA. This CDR3 contains 11 residues. The CDR3 loop is CSVSTAYEQYF. The CDR3 DNA sequence: TGCAGCGTTTCGACAGCCTACGAGCAGTACTTC.

This chain links TRBV6-6 with TRBJ1-1; D call uncertain. The CDR3 totals 12 residues. Germline loops: CDR1 MNHNY, CDR2 SVGAGI (reference sequence). Trimming cost V 8 bases and J 1 base, with 8 bases left between them. The CDR3 region has the DNA TGTGCCAGCGCGCGAGCGAACACTGAAGCTTTCTTT. Translating gives CASARANTEAFF.

V and J are TRBV2 and TRBJ1-1, with D possibly being TRBD1 (6 bases). Germline values: CDR1 SNHLY, CDR2 FYNNEI. This CDR3 spans 14 amino acids. Trimming shortened V by 7 bases and J by 0 bases, and 12 bases separated the two germline ends. CDR3 in amino acids: CASTRTALNTEAFF. CDR3 in DNA: TGTGCCAGCACACGGACAGCCCTGAACACTGAAGCTTTCTTT.

V usage is TRBV28 and J usage is TRBJ2-1; 11 bases fit TRBD1. The length of the CDR3 is 15 residues. The junction had 5 bases not matched to a gene; V was cut back by 6 bases and J by 4 bases. The germline V gene encodes CDR1 MDHEN and CDR2 SYDVKM. CDR3 loop: CASSSGQGAYNEQFF. CDR3 sequence (DNA): TGTGCCAGCAGCTCCGGACAGGGGGCTTACAATGAGCAGTTCTTC.

In nucleotides, the CDR3 is TGTGCCAGCAGCCAAGATCTCATGAACACTGAAGCTTTCTTT. This codes for CASSQDLMNTEAFF. V and J are TRBV14 and TRBJ1-1; D unresolved. V lost 0 bases and J lost 0, with 5 bases in between. The CDR3 length is 14 residues. Germline V gene sequence: CDR1 SGHDN, CDR2 FVKESK.

V usage is TRBV5-6 and J usage is TRBJ2-7, with a possible D match to TRBD1 (6 bases). V dropped 3 bases and J dropped 5 bases, with 15 bases sitting between them. The CDR3 runs to 14 residues. CDR1 is SGHDT and CDR2 is YYEEEE in the germline V gene. This CDR3 reads CASSYGQPLNEQYF. Here the CDR3 DNA reads TGTGCCAGCAGCTACGGACAGCCCCTAAACGAGCAGTACTTC.

This clone was recorded once. The V and J genes are TRBV7-2 and TRBJ2-1; D may be TRBD1 (6 bases). V was shortened by 4 bases and J by 1 base, with 17 bases between the two germline ends. Germline CDR1 SGHTA, CDR2 FQGNSA. CDR3 length equals 17 residues. CDR3 in amino acids: CASSSGGPFGSYNEQFF. In nucleotides, the CDR3 is TGTGCCAGCAGCTCTGGGGGCCCCTTCGGGTCCTACAATGAGCAGTTCTTC.

For this clone: Within the sample, other DNA sequences also encode this same CDR3. The chain has TRBV10-3 and TRBJ1-2; 7 nucleotides agree with TRBD1. J lost 4 bases, V lost 6 bases, and 8 bases had no gene match. The CDR3 spans 14 residues. Germline CDR1 and CDR2: ENHRY and SYGVKD. As DNA, the CDR3 is TGTGCCATCAGCCGCGACAGGGATGGCTATGGCTACACCTTC. Translation: CAISRDRDGYGYTF.

The V call is TRBV9, the J call TRBJ2-7, with a weak D call TRBD1 (6 bases). Germline values: CDR1 SGDLS, CDR2 YYNGEE. Deletions cut 5 bases from V and 2 bases from J, with 17 bases between. The CDR3 is 15 amino acids. CDR3 in amino acids: CASSRFTGQAYEQYF. CDR3 DNA: TGTGCCAGCAGTCGTTTTACGGGACAAGCCTACGAGCAGTACTTC.

CDR3 DNA sequence: TGTGCCAGCACTCGGACAGGGACCAACTATGGCTACACCTTC. Protein product: CASTRTGTNYGYTF. This chain joins TRBV6-5 and TRBJ1-2; 8 bases are a match to TRBD1. V trimming: 7 bases; J trimming: 2 bases; junction bases outside the gene matches: 6. The CDR3 has 14 amino acids. Germline-derived CDR1 and CDR2 are MNHEY and SVGAGI.

The chain joins TRBV6-6 to TRBJ2-5, with D tentatively TRBD1 (5 bases). This CDR3 region has 13 residues. Germline V gene lookup returns CDR1 MNHNY and CDR2 SVGAGI (reference sequence). In DNA, the CDR3 is TGTGGCGTCGGTAGGGGCCTGAGGGAGACCCAGTACTTC. It encodes CGVGRGLRETQYF.

V is TRBV9 and J is TRBJ1-1; the match to TRBD1 covers 8 bases. This CDR3 is built from 16 residues. CDR1 SGDLS and CDR2 YYNGEE come from the germline V gene. V was clipped by 0 bases and J by 3 bases; unmatched bases: 7. CDR3 amino acids: CASSVGVRGLDTEAFF. The CDR3 nucleotides are TGTGCCAGCAGCGTAGGCGTCAGGGGGCTCGACACTGAAGCTTTCTTT.

The chain uses TRBV11-2 and TRBJ2-1; D is uncertain. The CDR3 is 14 residues long. Between the trimmed V and J ends, which lost 1 base and 7 bases, there was a span of 11 bases. CDR1 is SGHAT and CDR2 is FQNNGV in the germline V gene. CDR3 coding DNA: TGTGCCAGCAGCTTAGTCGACGCCAGGAATGAGCAGTTCTTC. As protein: CASSLVDARNEQFF.

The chain couples TRBV5-5 to TRBJ2-1; 11 bases agree with TRBD2. The CDR3 loop spans 13 amino acids. Germline assignment: CDR1 SGHKS and CDR2 YYEKEE (reference sequence). With V trimmed by 4 bases and J by 8 bases, 2 bases remained unmatched. The CDR3 sequence: CASSEGLADEQFF. The CDR3 DNA follows: TGTGCCAGCAGCGAGGGACTAGCGGATGAGCAGTTCTTC.

The chain carries TRBV5-1 and TRBJ2-7, with D perhaps TRBD1 or TRBD2 (5 bases each). V shed 6 bases and J shed 4 bases, with 11 bases lying between them. The CDR3 loop spans 12 amino acids. Per germline, CDR1 SGHRS and CDR2 YFSETQ. The CDR3 region has the DNA TGCGCCAGCATGGGGGATTCTTACGAGCAGTACTTC. Residues: CASMGDSYEQYF.

This chain links TRBV30 with TRBJ2-1; 12 bases agree with TRBD2. V was pared by 6 bases and J by 4 bases, with 10 bases of the junction left unmatched. The CDR3 has 16 amino acids. Germline V lookup: CDR1 GTSNPN, CDR2 SVGIG (reference sequence). CDR3 sequence (DNA): TGTGCCTGCCAAACAGGTGGACTAGCGGGATACAATGAGCAGTTCTTC. Protein: CACQTGGLAGYNEQFF.

This chain links TRBV15 with TRBJ2-7; D is ambiguous. The germline V gene has CDR1 LNHNV and CDR2 YYDKDF (reference sequence). The V gene lost 0 bases and the J gene lost 0 bases, with 12 bases spanning the gap. The CDR3 is 16 amino acids. CDR3 nucleotides: TGTGCCACCAGCAGAGATCTGGCAGCGAGCTCCTACGAGCAGTACTTC. Translating gives CATSRDLAASSYEQYF.

J is TRBJ2-1 and V is TRBV2; no clear D. V shed 6 bases and J shed 4 bases, with 10 bases lying between them. CDR1 SNHLY and CDR2 FYNNEI come from the germline V gene. This CDR3 contains 13 residues. The CDR3 DNA reads TGTGCCAGCAGCTCCCTGGGGTACAATGAGCAGTTCTTC. Amino acid sequence: CASSSLGYNEQFF.

The chain joins TRBV25-1 to TRBJ1-6, with a tentative D call TRBD1 (6 bases). The CDR3 extends over 14 amino acids. In germline, CDR1 is MGHDK, CDR2 SYGVNS. V was shortened by 7 bases and J by 5 bases, with 12 bases between the two germline ends. The CDR3 spells CASKGEVDNSPLHF. CDR3 bases: TGTGCCAGCAAGGGGGAAGTGGATAATTCACCCCTCCACTTT. The whole variable domain, remainder taken from reference TRBV25-1 and TRBJ1-6, is EADIYQTPRYLVIGTGKKITLECSQTMGHDKMYWYQQDPGMELHLIHYSYGVNSTEKGDLSSESTVSRIRTEHFPLTLESARPSHTSQYLCASKGEVDNSPLHFGNGTRLTVT.

The J gene is TRBJ2-2, the V gene TRBV10-2; D may be TRBD1 or TRBD2 (6 bases each). V gave up 7 bases and J gave up 1 base, with 16 bases separating them. The CDR3 is 16 residues long. Germline V gene data show CDR1 as WSHSY and CDR2 as SAAADI. DNA for the CDR3: TGCGCCAGCACTGCGGGACATCCGATGAACACCGGGGAGCTGTTTTTT. Translated, it gives CASTAGHPMNTGELFF.